This is a list of T cell receptor beta chains from one sample in a study of cytomegalovirus exposure and HLA in healthy donors. Profiling relied on immunoSEQ multiplex PCR, and the TCRdb table lists in-frame clones only, not all of them. The table shows 90,000 to 120,000 clones, with roughly 80% occurring only once. The sample consisted of PBMCs. The receptor source for this set is a man aged 30 to 39 in good health and CMV-seronegative. Each CDR3 is given with its conserved first and last residue. A D gene is named only where the DNA matches it firmly. Some rows mark clone size as missing; the rest say once, few, many or name a class of expanded clone.

TRBV29-1	TRBJ2-7	NA	TRBD1	TGCAGCGGCCTGGGACAGAAAACCTACGAGCAGTACTTC	CSGLGQKTYEQYF
TRBV19	TRBJ1-2	NA	TRBD1	TGTGCCAGTTCCAGGGGGAGCTATGGCTACACCTTC	CASSRGSYGYTF
TRBV25-1	TRBJ2-1	NA	NA	TGTGCCAGTCCAAACGAGGCAGGGGAGCAGTTCTTC	CASPNEAGEQFF
TRBV29-1	TRBJ1-4	NA	NA	TGCAGCGTTGGGGAGGCCGCCGGCGAAAAACTGTTTTTT	CSVGEAAGEKLFF
TRBV11-1	TRBJ2-7	NA	NA	TGTGCCAGCAGTCGGGCCTACGAGCAGTACTTC	CASSRAYEQYF
TRBV30	TRBJ2-6	once	NA	TGTGCCTGGACCAAAAGAGGCGGCACCTCTCCTTCTGGGGCCAACGTCCTGACTTTC	CAWTKRGGTSPSGANVLTF
TRBV10-3	TRBJ2-5	NA	NA	TGTGCCATCAGTGACGGAGAGGAGGGAGAGACCCAGTACTTC	CAISDGEEGETQYF
TRBV21-1	TRBJ2-7	NA	NA	TGTGCCAGCAGCCCCCCCGGCGAGCAGTACTTC	CASSPPGEQYF
TRBV5-1	TRBJ1-6	NA	TRBD1	TGCGCCAGCAGCTTCCGGGACAGCTATAATTCACCCCTCCACTTT	CASSFRDSYNSPLHF
TRBV6-5	TRBJ1-2	NA	NA	TGTGCCAGCAGCAAGATTGGTATAGTAGGCTACACCTTC	CASSKIGIVGYTF
TRBV5-1	TRBJ2-5	NA	NA	TGCGCCAGCAGCCCAGGACAGAGGGAGACCCAGTACTTC	CASSPGQRETQYF
TRBV5-1	TRBJ2-1	NA	NA	TGCGCCAGCAGCGGTGGAAATCAGGGGAACAATGAGCAGTTCTTC	CASSGGNQGNNEQFF
TRBV10-1	TRBJ2-1	NA	TRBD2	TGCGCCAGCAGTGAGTCGACTAGCGGGAGCAATGAGCAGTTCTTC	CASSESTSGSNEQFF
TRBV9	TRBJ2-3	NA	NA	TGTGCCAGCAGCCCTCAAGCCAGGACGCAGTATTTT	CASSPQARTQYF
TRBV2	TRBJ2-2	NA	TRBD1	TGTGCCAGCAGGAGGGGACAGTCGAACACCGGGGAGCTGTTTTTT	CASRRGQSNTGELFF
TRBV10-3	TRBJ2-3	NA	NA	TGTGCCATCAGTGAGTCCTTAGCAGCTAGCACAGATACGCAGTATTTT	CAISESLAASTDTQYF
TRBV9	TRBJ2-7	NA	NA	TGTGCCAGCAGCGTAGGGACATCCCACGAGCAGTACTTC	CASSVGTSHEQYF
TRBV5-1	TRBJ2-1	NA	NA	TGCGCCAGCAGCTTGGACACTAGGAGTGAGCAGTTCTTC	CASSLDTRSEQFF
TRBV4-1	TRBJ2-3	NA	NA	TGCGCCAGCGGACCGGGGACGAGGAGGGCAGATACGCAGTATTTT	CASGPGTRRADTQYF
TRBV5-4	TRBJ2-7	NA	TRBD2	TGTGCCAGCAGCTTGGCGCTAGCGGGAGCCTACGAGCAGTACTTC	CASSLALAGAYEQYF
TRBV2	TRBJ2-4	NA	NA	TGTGCCAGCAGCACGTGGGAGCCCTTCTTC	CASSTWEPFF
TRBV4-1	TRBJ1-4	few	TRBD1	TGCGCCAGCAGCCGACAGGGGGCCAAGGATGAAAAACTGTTTTTT	CASSRQGAKDEKLFF
TRBV6-1	TRBJ1-5	NA	TRBD1	TGTGCCAGCAGACTAGACAGGGGTAGCAATCAGCCCCAGCATTTT	CASRLDRGSNQPQHF
TRBV9	TRBJ1-6	NA	TRBD1	TGTGCCAGCAGCGACCGGACAGGGGTCAATTCACCCCTCCACTTT	CASSDRTGVNSPLHF
TRBV11-2	TRBJ2-1	NA	TRBD2	TGTGCCAGCAGCTTAGAAGACGGGAGGTGGGACAATGAGCAGTTCTTC	CASSLEDGRWDNEQFF
TRBV5-4	TRBJ1-2	NA	TRBD1	TGTGCCAGCACTCCCGACAGGGAGTACGGCTACACCTTC	CASTPDREYGYTF
TRBV5-6	TRBJ2-7	NA	NA	TGTGCCAGCAGCTTGGTCCAGGGTATGAGCGAGCAGTACTTC	CASSLVQGMSEQYF
TRBV6-5	TRBJ2-7	NA	TRBD1	TGTGCCAGCAGTTCACAGGGGGCTAACCCCTACGAGCAGTACTTC	CASSSQGANPYEQYF
TRBV7-9	TRBJ2-3	NA	NA	TGTGCCAGCAGTCAACAGAGCACAGATACGCAGTATTTT	CASSQQSTDTQYF